Sequencing of this T cell receptor (beta chain) was carried out in a study of cytomegalovirus exposure and HLA in healthy donors. The study, taken as a whole, reports: According to a later analysis, most TCR beta chains associated with CMV appeared HLA-restricted. In a later analysis, HLA-C alleles had the fewest associated TCRs, DRB1 alleles the most. One variant, a missense change in DCLRE1C, was linked in a later analysis to TCR beta V- and J-gene trimming. Investigators reported more than 150 TCR beta chains as tied to cytomegalovirus.

The V end lost 5 bases, the J end lost 4 bases, and 9 bases lay between the germline ends. The CDR3 spans 13 residues. Germline V gene data show CDR1 as LNHDA and CDR2 as SQIVND (reference sequence). This clone is a singleton in its sample. The antigen remains undetermined. The PCR was carried out with 60 Vbeta primers and 13 Jbeta primers. Data came from immunoSEQ multiplex PCR; TCRdb stores just in-frame clones and leaves some out. The data show 110,000 to 150,000 clones, approximately 80% seen once. The V gene is TRBV19, the J gene TRBJ2-1; maybe TRBD2 (5 bases). Sequenced material: PBMCs. The source of this sequence is a man aged 18 to 29 in good health and CMV-seronegative. The CDR3 DNA is TGTGCCAGTAGTCCTAGCTCGTACAATGAGCAGTTCTTC. It is translated as CASSPSSYNEQFF.